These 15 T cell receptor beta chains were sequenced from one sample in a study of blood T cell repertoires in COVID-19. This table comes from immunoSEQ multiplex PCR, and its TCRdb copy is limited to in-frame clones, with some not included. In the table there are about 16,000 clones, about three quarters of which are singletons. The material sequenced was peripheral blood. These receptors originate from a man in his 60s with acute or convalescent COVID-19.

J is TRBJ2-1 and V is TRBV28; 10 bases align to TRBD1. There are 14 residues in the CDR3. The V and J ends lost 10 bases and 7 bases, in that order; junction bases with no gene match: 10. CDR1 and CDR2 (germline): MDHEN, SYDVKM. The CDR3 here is CATTDSGQGNEQFF. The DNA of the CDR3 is TGTGCCACAACGGACTCGGGACAGGGGAATGAGCAGTTCTTC.

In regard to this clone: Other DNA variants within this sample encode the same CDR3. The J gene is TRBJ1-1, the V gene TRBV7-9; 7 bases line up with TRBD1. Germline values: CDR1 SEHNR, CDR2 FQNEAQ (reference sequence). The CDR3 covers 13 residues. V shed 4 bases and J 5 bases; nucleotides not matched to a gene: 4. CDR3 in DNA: TGTGCCAGCAGCTCCCAGGGGGGTACTGAAGCTTTCTTT. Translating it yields CASSSQGGTEAFF.

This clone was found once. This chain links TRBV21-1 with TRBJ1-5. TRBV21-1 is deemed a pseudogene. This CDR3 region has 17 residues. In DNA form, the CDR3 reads TGTGCCAGCAGCACCCCACACGGGGGGGATAGCAATCAGCCCCAGCATTTT. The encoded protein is CASSTPHGGDSNQPQHF.

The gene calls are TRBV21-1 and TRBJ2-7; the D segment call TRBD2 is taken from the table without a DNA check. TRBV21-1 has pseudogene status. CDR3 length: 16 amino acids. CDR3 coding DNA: TGTGCCAGCAGCGCTGGACTAGCGGGGAGCTCCTACGAGCAGTACTTC. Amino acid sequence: CASSAGLAGSSYEQYF.

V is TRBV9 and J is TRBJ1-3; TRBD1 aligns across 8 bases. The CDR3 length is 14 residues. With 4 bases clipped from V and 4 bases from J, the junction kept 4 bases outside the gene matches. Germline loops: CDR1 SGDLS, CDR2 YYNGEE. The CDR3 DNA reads TGTGCCAGCAGCCAAACAGGGGGGGGAAACACCATATATTTT. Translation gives CASSQTGGGNTIYF.

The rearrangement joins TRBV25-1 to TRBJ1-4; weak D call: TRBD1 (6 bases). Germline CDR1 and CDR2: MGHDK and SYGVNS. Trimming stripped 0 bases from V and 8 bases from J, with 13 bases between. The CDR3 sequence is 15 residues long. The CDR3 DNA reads TGTGCCAGCAGTGAATACGGGGGGCTGGAGGAAAAACTGTTTTTT. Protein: CASSEYGGLEEKLFF.

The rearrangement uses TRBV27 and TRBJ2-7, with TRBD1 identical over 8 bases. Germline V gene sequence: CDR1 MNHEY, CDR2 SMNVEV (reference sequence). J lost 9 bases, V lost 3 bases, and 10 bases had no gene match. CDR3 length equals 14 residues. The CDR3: CASSFGTGGVGQYF. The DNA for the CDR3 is TGTGCCAGCAGTTTCGGGACAGGTGGGGTCGGGCAGTACTTC.

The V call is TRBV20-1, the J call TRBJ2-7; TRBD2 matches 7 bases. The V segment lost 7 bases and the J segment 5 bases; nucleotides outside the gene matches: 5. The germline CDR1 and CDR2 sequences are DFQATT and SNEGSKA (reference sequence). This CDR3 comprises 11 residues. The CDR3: CSGEGKNEQYF. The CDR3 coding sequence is TGCAGTGGGGAGGGGAAGAACGAGCAGTACTTC.

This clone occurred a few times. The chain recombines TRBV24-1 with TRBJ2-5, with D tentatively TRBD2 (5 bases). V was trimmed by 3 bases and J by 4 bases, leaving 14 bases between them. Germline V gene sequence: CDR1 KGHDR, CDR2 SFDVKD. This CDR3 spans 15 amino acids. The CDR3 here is CATSDPTRGGETQYF. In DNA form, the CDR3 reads TGTGCCACCAGTGATCCAACCCGGGGTGGAGAGACCCAGTACTTC.

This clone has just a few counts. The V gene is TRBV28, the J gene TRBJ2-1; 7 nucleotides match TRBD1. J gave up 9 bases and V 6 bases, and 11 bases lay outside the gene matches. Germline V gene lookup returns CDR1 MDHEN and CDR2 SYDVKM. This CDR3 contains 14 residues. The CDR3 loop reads CASRLETGLGEQFF. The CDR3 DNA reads TGTGCCAGCAGGCTGGAGACAGGGTTGGGTGAGCAGTTCTTC.

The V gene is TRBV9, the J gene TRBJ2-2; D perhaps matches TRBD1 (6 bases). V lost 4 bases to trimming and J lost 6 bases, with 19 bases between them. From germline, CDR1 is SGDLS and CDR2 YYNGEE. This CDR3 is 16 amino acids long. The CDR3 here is CASSPQGLGLSGELFF. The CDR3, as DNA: TGTGCCAGCAGCCCCCAGGGGTTAGGTCTTTCCGGGGAGCTGTTTTTT.

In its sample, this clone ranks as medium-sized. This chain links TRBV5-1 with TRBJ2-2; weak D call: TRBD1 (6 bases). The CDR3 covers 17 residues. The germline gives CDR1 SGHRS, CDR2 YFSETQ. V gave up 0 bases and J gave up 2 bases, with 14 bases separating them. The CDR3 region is CASSLAWGQRNTGELFF. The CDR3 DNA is TGCGCCAGCAGCTTGGCCTGGGGACAAAGAAACACCGGGGAGCTGTTTTTT.

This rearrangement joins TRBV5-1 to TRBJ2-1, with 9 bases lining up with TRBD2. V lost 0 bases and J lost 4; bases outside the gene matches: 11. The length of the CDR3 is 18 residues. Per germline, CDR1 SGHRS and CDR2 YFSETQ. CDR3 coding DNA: TGCGCCAGCAGCTTGGCCGGAGCGGGGGGCGTTCCTTACAATGAGCAGTTCTTC. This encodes CASSLAGAGGVPYNEQFF.

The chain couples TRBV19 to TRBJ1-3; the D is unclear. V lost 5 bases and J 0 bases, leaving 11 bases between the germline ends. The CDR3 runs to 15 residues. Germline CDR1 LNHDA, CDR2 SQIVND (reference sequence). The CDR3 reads CASSEQVSSGNTIYF. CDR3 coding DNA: TGTGCCAGTAGTGAGCAGGTATCCTCTGGAAACACCATATATTTT.

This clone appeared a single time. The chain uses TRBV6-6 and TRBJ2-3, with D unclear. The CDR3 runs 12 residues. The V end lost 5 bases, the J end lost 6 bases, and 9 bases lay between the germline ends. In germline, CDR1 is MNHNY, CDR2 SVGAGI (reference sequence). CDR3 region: CASSHRDDTQYF. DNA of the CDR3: TGTGCCAGCAGTCACCGAGATGATACGCAGTATTTT.